The 9 T cell receptor beta chains below come from one sample, sequenced in a study of human T cells and chemical hapten exposure. TCRdb recomputed calls from the RACE reads with MiXCR, one row per CDR3 protein. The data contain 150,000 to 200,000 distinct CDR3 sequences, around a quarter of them seen just once; the ten biggest clones take up approximately 2.5%. The time point: patch test 3, about 24 weeks after DPC sensitization. The sample's treatment: therapeutic diphenylcyclopropenone sensitization with weekly scalp DPC. The sample in question was whole blood, obtained in connection with sensitization to the hapten diphenylcyclopropenone (DPC). The receptors were gathered from a middle-aged woman with alopecia areata. Some clones in this sample may be carry-over from other donors' samples.

CDR3 protein: CASSFLDRGNGEQYF. The DNA for the CDR3 is TGTGCCAGCAGTTTCCTTGACAGGGGCAACGGCGAGCAGTACTTC. The chain carries TRBV28 and TRBJ2-7, with 8 bases that match TRBD1. The V segment lost 3 bases and the J segment 6 bases; nucleotides outside the gene matches: 10. There are 15 residues in the CDR3. Germline V gene sequence: CDR1 MDHEN, CDR2 SYDVKM.

This clonotype has more than one count but fewer than ten. This CDR3 is CSGYLAGGNEQYF. The CDR3 DNA sequence: TGCAGCGGCTACCTAGCGGGAGGCAACGAGCAGTACTTC. The chain is built from TRBV29-1 and TRBJ2-7, with TRBD2 matching over 11 bases. With 7 bases clipped from V and 5 bases from J, the junction kept 7 bases outside the gene matches. Germline V gene sequence: CDR1 SQVTM, CDR2 ANQGSEA. The CDR3 totals 13 residues.

The genes are TRBV12-3 or TRBV12-4 and TRBJ2-5, with D unclear. Trimming took 1 base from V and 9 from J, leaving 6 bases between them. The CDR3 length is 11 residues. CDR3 coding DNA: TGTGCCAGCAGTTTAGGGAAGTCCCAGTACTTC. It specifies CASSLGKSQYF.

The rearrangement uses TRBV20-1 and TRBJ1-4; D unclear. V lost 4 bases and J lost 4, with 7 bases in between. The CDR3 is made up of 12 amino acids. Germline V gives CDR1 DFQATT, CDR2 SNEGSKA (reference sequence). CDR3 sequence reads: CSATVGNEKLFF. DNA for the CDR3: TGCAGTGCTACCGTCGGTAATGAAAAACTGTTTTTT.

In its sample, this clonotype was seen a few times. This chain uses TRBV7-8 with TRBJ2-7, with no clear D. The germline V gene has CDR1 SGHVS and CDR2 FQNEAQ. Trimming left V 3 bases short and J 2 bases short, with 14 bases between. This CDR3 is built from 15 residues. CDR3 residues: CASSLGLGPTYEQYF. In DNA, the CDR3 is TGTGCCAGCAGCTTGGGTCTCGGGCCCACCTACGAGCAGTACTTC.

This sequence joins TRBV5-1 and TRBJ2-1, with 8 bases fitting TRBD1. The CDR3 runs to 17 residues. Germline assignment: CDR1 SGHRS and CDR2 YFSETQ. Trimming removed 4 bases from V and 6 bases from J; junction bases left unmatched: 15. The CDR3 region has the DNA TGCGCCAGCAGCGCCCCCAAACAGGGGGATACGGTCAATGAGCAGTTCTTC. Amino acids: CASSAPKQGDTVNEQFF.

This clonotype was observed a few times. The chain combines TRBV25-1 with TRBJ1-1, with 9 bases fitting TRBD1. This CDR3 is 16 amino acids long. Germline V lookup: CDR1 MGHDK, CDR2 SYGVNS. V lost 0 bases to trimming and J lost 6 bases; unmatched junction nucleotides: 8. The CDR3 here is CASSEYGTGRTSEAFF. CDR3 nucleotides: TGTGCCAGCAGTGAATACGGGACAGGGAGGACTTCTGAAGCTTTCTTT.

This clonotype was seen a handful of times. The V gene is TRBV15, the J gene TRBJ2-5, with 7 positions matching TRBD2. Germline V gene sequence: CDR1 LNHNV, CDR2 YYDKDF (reference sequence). The CDR3 totals 15 residues. V was clipped by 4 bases and J by 1 base; unmatched bases: 6. CDR3 region: CATSTVGTTQETQYF. For the CDR3, the DNA is TGTGCCACCAGCACGGTGGGGACTACCCAAGAGACCCAGTACTTC.

This clonotype was counted at least ten times. The J gene is TRBJ2-7, the V gene TRBV28; a possible D gene is TRBD2 (6 bases). Germline values: CDR1 MDHEN, CDR2 SYDVKM. V lost 7 bases and J 6 bases, leaving 22 bases between the germline ends. The CDR3 sequence is 15 residues long. CDR3 in amino acids: CASTFAGTLGSEQYF. For the CDR3, the DNA is TGTGCCAGCACCTTCGCCGGGACTCTTGGATCCGAGCAGTACTTC.